This TCR beta chain was sequenced during a study of T cells after yellow fever vaccination. Overall study: Those fractions that held only low numbers of cells were prepared using the SMART-Seq v4 Ultra Low Input RNA kit.

5'RACE template switching produced TCR cDNA carrying a universal primer site and UMIs. TCRdb re-called the 5' RACE reads through MiXCR, storing one row per CDR3 protein. The data hold 450,000 to 600,000 distinct CDR3 sequences, with roughly a sixth observed a single time. Germline values: CDR1 MNHNS, CDR2 SASEGT. The CDR3 runs to 14 residues. Trimming removed 6 bases from V and 2 bases from J, with 10 bases in between. This clonotype was seen a few times. The receptor was derived from a young man who received the YFV17D yellow fever vaccine. The genes are TRBV6-1 and TRBJ2-2; possible D gene TRBD2, 5 bases. The sequenced sample was PBMCs, obtained 5 to 6 days after the first yellow fever vaccination. CDR3 protein: CASRKRLNTGELFF. The CDR3 DNA is TGTGCCAGCAGGAAGCGGCTCAACACCGGGGAGCTGTTTTTT.